The 8 T cell receptor beta chains below were found in one sample sequenced in a study of blood T cell repertoires in COVID-19. This table comes from immunoSEQ multiplex PCR, and its TCRdb copy is limited to in-frame clones, with some not included. The sample lists 290,000 or so clones, 85% to 90% occurring once. The sequenced material came from PBMCs or T cells enriched from blood (not recorded which). These TCRs come from a woman between 18 and 30 years old with acute COVID-19.

The rearrangement joins TRBV28 to TRBJ1-4; D gene ambiguous. Germline assignment: CDR1 MDHEN and CDR2 SYDVKM. V lost 3 bases and J lost 7, with 12 bases in between. The CDR3 totals 14 residues. The CDR3 nucleotides are TGTGCCAGCAGTTTGAGCGTAGGTTTTGAAAAACTGTTTTTT. Translated: CASSLSVGFEKLFF.

The V and J genes are TRBV3-1 (or the pseudogene TRBV3-2) and TRBJ1-1; possibly TRBD1 for D (5 bases). This CDR3 is built from 13 residues. The germline gives CDR1 LGHDT, CDR2 YNNKEL (reference sequence). V lost 4 bases to trimming and J lost 7 bases, with 13 bases between them. CDR3 loop: CASSLRGGLEAFF. CDR3 sequence (DNA): TGTGCCAGCAGCCTCCGTGGGGGACTTGAAGCTTTCTTT.

The chain employs TRBV29-1 and TRBJ1-2, with 8 bases that match TRBD1. There are 14 residues in the CDR3. V was pared by 7 bases and J by 2 bases, with 9 bases of the junction left unmatched. Germline V gives CDR1 SQVTM, CDR2 ANQGSEA. CDR3 coding DNA: TGCAGCGCCCGACCGGGACAGGAGAACTATGGCTACACCTTC. This encodes CSARPGQENYGYTF. Full variable domain (missing parts from reference TRBV29-1 and TRBJ1-2): SAVISQKPSRDICQRGTSLTIQCQVDSQVTMMFWYRQQPGQSLTLIATANQGSEATYESGFVIDKFPISRPNLTFSTLTVSNMSPEDSSIYLCSARPGQENYGYTFGSGTRLTVV.

The V call is TRBV5-6, the J call TRBJ1-1; perhaps TRBD1 as D (6 bases). This CDR3 is built from 14 residues. V shed 1 base and J shed 0 bases, with 7 bases lying between them. The germline gives CDR1 SGHDT, CDR2 YYEEEE. The chain's CDR3 is CASSLPGVNTEAFF. The CDR3 DNA sequence: TGTGCCAGCAGCTTGCCAGGGGTGAACACTGAAGCTTTCTTT.

The rearrangement joins TRBV7-3 to TRBJ2-3; 8 nucleotides agree with TRBD1. Losses at the gene ends were 5 bases for V and 2 bases for J; bases not matched to a gene: 6. Germline CDR1 and CDR2: SGHTA and FQGTGA. The CDR3 extends over 15 amino acids. CDR3 bases: TGTGCCAGCAGCCCGGGACAGGCTAACACAGATACGCAGTATTTT. This encodes CASSPGQANTDTQYF.

The chain carries TRBV5-1 and TRBJ2-5; maybe TRBD1 (5 bases). Germline lookup yields CDR1 SGHRS and CDR2 YFSETQ. There are 11 residues in the CDR3. Deletions cut 3 bases from V and 5 bases from J, with 5 bases between. The CDR3 bases are TGCGCCAGCAGCTACAGGGAGACCCAGTACTTC. Protein product: CASSYRETQYF. Looking up the rest from reference TRBV5-1 and TRBJ2-5 gives the full variable domain: KAGVTQTPRYLIKTRGQQVTLSCSPISGHRSVSWYQQTPGQGLQFLFEYFSETQRNKGNFPGRFSGRQFSNSRSEMNVSTLELGDSALYLCASSYRETQYFGPGTRLLVL.

J is TRBJ1-6 and V is TRBV6-5, with 10 positions matching TRBD1. V lost 4 bases to trimming and J lost 7 bases; unmatched junction nucleotides: 7. This CDR3 has 16 amino acids. In germline, CDR1 is MNHEY, CDR2 SVGAGI. The CDR3 region has the DNA TGTGCCAGCAGTTGGAGTGGACAGGGGGACAATTCACCCCTCCACTTT. This codes for CASSWSGQGDNSPLHF.

V usage is TRBV5-1 and J usage is TRBJ2-3; 8 positions agree with TRBD2. Unmatched junction bases numbered 15, after V lost 0 bases and J lost 3 bases. Germline CDR1 is SGHRS and CDR2 is YFSETQ. The CDR3 consists of 19 residues. The CDR3 bases are TGCGCCAGCAGCTTGGAAGTTAGGGGAAGCGGGAGAAGGACAGATACGCAGTATTTT. Its protein product is CASSLEVRGSGRRTDTQYF.